A single T cell receptor (beta chain) is shown here with its context. These data come from a study of blood T cell repertoires in COVID-19. About the study: Sources were T cells, B-cell-depleted T cells, or PBMCs; the material itself was cDNA or gDNA.

Sequencing used immunoSEQ multiplex PCR; TCRdb keeps in-frame clones, though not all of them. The table lists tens of thousands of clones, approximately 90% of them singletons. Trimming removed 6 bases from V and 5 bases from J; junction bases left unmatched: 9. Germline lookup yields CDR1 MNHEY and CDR2 SVGAGI. The CDR3 totals 15 residues. The sequenced sample was peripheral blood. This clonotype was sampled from a woman aged 55-70 years with active COVID-19. The chain combines TRBV6-5 with TRBJ2-2, with 7 bases lining up with TRBD2. The CDR3 spells CASRGGTDSTGELFF. The CDR3 bases are TGTGCCAGCAGGGGAGGGACTGATTCGACCGGGGAGCTGTTTTTT.